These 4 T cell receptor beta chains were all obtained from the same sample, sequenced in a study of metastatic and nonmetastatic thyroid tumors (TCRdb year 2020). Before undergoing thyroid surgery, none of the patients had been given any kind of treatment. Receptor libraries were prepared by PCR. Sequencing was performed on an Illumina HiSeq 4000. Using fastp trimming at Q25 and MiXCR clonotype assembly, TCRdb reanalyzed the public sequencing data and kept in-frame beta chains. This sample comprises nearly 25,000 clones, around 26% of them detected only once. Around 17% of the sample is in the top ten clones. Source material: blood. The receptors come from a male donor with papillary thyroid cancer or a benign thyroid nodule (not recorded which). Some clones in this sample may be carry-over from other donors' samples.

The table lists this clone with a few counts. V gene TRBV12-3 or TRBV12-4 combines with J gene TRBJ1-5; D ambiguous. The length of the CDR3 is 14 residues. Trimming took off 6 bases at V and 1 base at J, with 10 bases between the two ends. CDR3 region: CASSPTDSNQPQHF. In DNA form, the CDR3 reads TGTGCCAGCAGCCCAACAGACAGCAATCAGCCCCAGCATTTT.

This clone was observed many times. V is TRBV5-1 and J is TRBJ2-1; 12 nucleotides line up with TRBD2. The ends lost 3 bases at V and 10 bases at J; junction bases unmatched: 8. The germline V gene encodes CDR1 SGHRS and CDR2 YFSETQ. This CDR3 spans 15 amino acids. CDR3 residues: CASSSPLGLAGEQFF. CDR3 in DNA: TGCGCCAGCAGCTCCCCTCTCGGACTAGCGGGGGAGCAGTTCTTC. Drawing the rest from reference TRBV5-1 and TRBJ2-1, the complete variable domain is KAGVTQTPRYLIKTRGQQVTLSCSPISGHRSVSWYQQTPGQGLQFLFEYFSETQRNKGNFPGRFSGRQFSNSRSEMNVSTLELGDSALYLCASSSPLGLAGEQFFGPGTRLTVL.

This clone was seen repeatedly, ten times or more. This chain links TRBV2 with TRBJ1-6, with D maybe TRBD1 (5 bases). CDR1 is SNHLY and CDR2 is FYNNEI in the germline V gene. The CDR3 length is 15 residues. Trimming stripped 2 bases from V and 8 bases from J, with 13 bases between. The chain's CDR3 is CASSESEGTYSPLHF. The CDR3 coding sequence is TGTGCCAGCAGTGAATCAGAGGGGACCTATTCACCCCTCCACTTT. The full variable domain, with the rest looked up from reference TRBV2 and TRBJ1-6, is EPEVTQTPSHQVTQMGQEVILRCVPISNHLYFYWYRQILGQKVEFLVSFYNNEISEKSEIFDDQFSVERPDGSNFTLKIRSTKLEDSAMYFCASSESEGTYSPLHFGNGTRLTVT.

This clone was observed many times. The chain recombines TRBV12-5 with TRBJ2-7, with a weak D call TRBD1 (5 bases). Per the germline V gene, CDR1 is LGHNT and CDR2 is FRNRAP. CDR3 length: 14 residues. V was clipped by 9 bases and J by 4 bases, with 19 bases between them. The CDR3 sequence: CASFTTWTLYEQYF. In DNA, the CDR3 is TGTGCTAGCTTTACAACATGGACACTTTACGAGCAGTACTTC.